One and the same sample provided the 23 T cell receptor beta chains below, sequenced in a study of CD8+CD57+ T cells in acquired aplastic anemia. CD8+CD57+ cell expansion had been shown by flow cytometry in patients chosen for sequencing. Template material for TCR beta VDJ and CDR3 profiling consisted of genomic DNA. TCRdb reanalysed the reads using MiXCR and keeps one entry per CDR3 protein. The data contain hundreds of thousands of distinct CDR3 sequences, approximately 45% of them singletons. Sequencing used sorted CD4+, CD8+, or CD8+CD57+ T cells (not recorded which) from PBMCs. These receptor sequences come from a human donor with aplastic anemia.

This clonotype was seen ten or more times. The chain combines TRBV5-1 with TRBJ2-1; no firm D call. The CDR3 length is 13 residues. V lost 4 bases and J 4 bases, leaving 9 bases between the germline ends. The germline CDR1 and CDR2 sequences are SGHRS and YFSETQ. CDR3 in amino acids: CASSGQNYNEQFF. DNA for the CDR3: TGCGCCAGCAGCGGGCAGAATTACAATGAGCAGTTCTTC.

This clonotype appeared many times. J is TRBJ2-1 and V is TRBV20-1; D is perhaps TRBD1 or TRBD2 (5 bases each). The V gene's germline CDR1 is DFQATT and CDR2 SNEGSKA (reference sequence). The V end was cut by 2 bases, the J end by 6 bases, with 8 bases between. CDR3 length equals 12 residues. In DNA form, the CDR3 reads TGCAGTGCTAGACCTGGGGGCAATGAGCAGTTCTTC. The encoded protein is CSARPGGNEQFF.

This clonotype was recorded at least ten times. The chain uses TRBV7-9 and TRBJ2-1; 8 bases agree with TRBD1. The germline V gene has CDR1 SEHNR and CDR2 FQNEAQ (reference sequence). Trimming at V came to 2 bases and at J to 1 base, leaving 7 bases not matched to a gene. The CDR3 loop spans 17 amino acids. CDR3 loop: CASSLLGQGFSYNEQFF. The CDR3 coding sequence is TGTGCCAGCAGCTTATTAGGACAGGGCTTTTCCTACAATGAGCAGTTCTTC. Together with reference TRBV7-9 and TRBJ2-1, the CDR3 gives the full variable domain: DTGVSQNPRHKITKRGQNVTFRCDPISEHNRLYWYRQTLGQGPEFLTYFQNEAQLEKSRLLSDRFSAERPKGSFSTLEIQRTEQGDSAMYLCASSLLGQGFSYNEQFFGPGTRLTVL.

The table lists this clonotype with a few counts. This chain joins TRBV6-5 and TRBJ1-6; D remains ambiguous. The CDR3 runs to 15 residues. V was cut by 5 bases and J by 10 bases, with 18 bases left in between. Germline V gene lookup returns CDR1 MNHEY and CDR2 SVGAGI. The CDR3 is CASSGSPELGSPLHF. CDR3 DNA sequence: TGTGCCAGCAGTGGAAGTCCGGAGCTGGGGTCACCCCTCCACTTT.

The J gene is TRBJ2-4, the V gene TRBV10-3; 7 bases are a match to TRBD1. Germline V gene lookup returns CDR1 ENHRY and CDR2 SYGVKD. The junction had 4 bases not matched to a gene; V was cut back by 3 bases and J by 11 bases. This CDR3 contains 12 residues. CDR3 nucleotides: TGTGCCATCAGTGACGTTGGACAGGTTCAGTACTTC. Translating it yields CAISDVGQVQYF.

This chain's CDR3 is CASSQDMWRGFGNEQFF. In nucleotides, the CDR3 is TGTGCCAGCAGCCAAGATATGTGGCGGGGTTTTGGCAATGAGCAGTTCTTC. The chain links TRBV14 to TRBJ2-1, with a possible D match to TRBD2 (6 bases). From germline, CDR1 is SGHDN and CDR2 FVKESK. Trimming pared 0 bases from V and 6 bases from J, leaving 18 bases between. CDR3 length equals 17 residues. Using reference TRBV14 and TRBJ2-1 for the parts outside the CDR3, the full variable domain is EAGVTQFPSHSVIEKGQTVTLRCDPISGHDNLYWYRRVMGKEIKFLLHFVKESKQDESGMPNNRFLAERTGGTYSTLKVQPAELEDSGVYFCASSQDMWRGFGNEQFFGPGTRLTVL.

The chain has TRBV2 and TRBJ1-4, with D perhaps TRBD1 (6 bases). CDR3 length: 15 residues. Trimming stripped 6 bases from V and 4 bases from J, with 15 bases between. CDR1 and CDR2 from the germline V gene are SNHLY and FYNNEI. The DNA for the CDR3 is TGTGCCAGCAGGCCCAGGACAGATTTTAATGAAAAACTGTTTTTT. It encodes CASRPRTDFNEKLFF.

The J gene is TRBJ2-5, the V gene TRBV20-1, with 9 bases identical to TRBD1. Germline trimming cut 2 bases from V and 5 bases from J; bases unmatched to any gene: 9. The CDR3 extends over 15 amino acids. Germline V lookup: CDR1 DFQATT, CDR2 SNEGSKA (reference sequence). The CDR3 region is CSARLGTGYSETQYF. Here the CDR3 DNA reads TGCAGTGCTAGACTCGGGACAGGGTATAGTGAGACCCAGTACTTC.

At least ten counts were recorded for this clonotype. The V gene is TRBV6-4, the J gene TRBJ2-1; 9 bases agree with TRBD2. Germline V gives CDR1 MRHNA, CDR2 SNTAGT. J lost 3 bases, V lost 0 bases, and 3 bases had no gene match. CDR3 size: 16 residues. CDR3 DNA: TGTGCCAGCAGTGACTCGACTAGCGGAGACTACAATGAGCAGTTCTTC. Its protein product is CASSDSTSGDYNEQFF.

The table lists this clonotype with a few counts. The chain uses TRBV5-1 and TRBJ1-1; weak D call: TRBD1 (5 bases). The CDR3 length is 14 residues. V lost 4 bases and J lost 4, with 14 bases in between. Germline loops: CDR1 SGHRS, CDR2 YFSETQ. CDR3 nucleotide sequence: TGCGCCAGCAGCCAGAGAGGGGAGGCCACTGAAGCTTTCTTT. Its translation: CASSQRGEATEAFF.

This clonotype was detected ten times or more. This chain uses TRBV20-1 with TRBJ1-6; D unclear. Germline CDR1 and CDR2: DFQATT and SNEGSKA (reference sequence). This CDR3 has 19 residues. Between the trimmed V and J ends, which lost 3 bases and 0 bases, there was a span of 21 bases. This CDR3 is CSARKEGPSLSSYNSPLHF. CDR3 in DNA: TGCAGTGCTAGGAAAGAAGGACCGTCACTCAGCTCCTATAATTCACCCCTCCACTTT.

This clonotype was recorded at least ten times. This chain uses TRBV9 with TRBJ1-1; the D gene is possibly TRBD1 (6 bases). Germline CDR1 is SGDLS and CDR2 is YYNGEE. The CDR3 totals 15 residues. Deletions cut 0 bases from V and 1 base from J, with 10 bases between. The CDR3 DNA follows: TGTGCCAGCAGCGTAGTAGGAGGGGGGAACACTGAAGCTTTCTTT. Translation: CASSVVGGGNTEAFF. The full variable domain, its missing parts supplied by reference TRBV9 and TRBJ1-1, is DSGVTQTPKHLITATGQRVTLRCSPRSGDLSVYWYQQSLDQGLQFLIQYYNGEERAKGNILERFSAQQFPDLHSELNLSSLELGDSALYFCASSVVGGGNTEAFFGQGTRLTVV.

The rearrangement joins TRBV9 to TRBJ2-5, with 8 bases that match TRBD2. This CDR3 has 16 amino acids. Germline values: CDR1 SGDLS, CDR2 YYNGEE. The trim removed 3 bases at V and 5 bases at J, leaving 12 bases unmatched. The CDR3 protein is CASSAHPRGGTETQYF. The DNA for the CDR3 is TGTGCCAGCAGCGCCCACCCTCGGGGGGGTACGGAGACCCAGTACTTC.

The chain recombines TRBV6-9 with TRBJ1-5, with D perhaps TRBD1 (5 bases). Trimming took 5 bases from V and 4 from J, leaving 21 bases between them. The germline CDR1 and CDR2 sequences are MNHGY and SVAAGI. The CDR3 runs 17 residues. The CDR3 here is CASSEVGLAGANQPQHF. The CDR3 region has the DNA TGTGCCAGCAGTGAAGTCGGTTTGGCCGGGGCGAATCAGCCCCAGCATTTT.

This clonotype was observed at least ten times. The chain is built from TRBV14 and TRBJ1-6; D is unclear. CDR1 is SGHDN and CDR2 is FVKESK in the germline V gene. CDR3 size: 16 residues. The V end lost 0 bases, the J end lost 0 bases, and 6 bases lay between the germline ends. DNA for the CDR3: TGTGCCAGCAGCCAAGACCAGAACTCCTATAATTCACCCCTCCACTTT. Its translation: CASSQDQNSYNSPLHF.

In regard to this clonotype: The junction departs from the called germline gene at one end, perhaps through a read error. V usage is TRBV10-2 and J usage is TRBJ1-4, with D perhaps matching TRBD1 (6 bases). CDR1 and CDR2 (germline): WSHSY, SAAADI. The CDR3 is made up of 16 amino acids. The CDR3 spells CASSQTTGVTNEKLFF. The CDR3 nucleotides read TGTGCCAGCAGTCAAACGACAGGAGTAACTAATGAAAAACTGTTTTTT.

The rearrangement joins TRBV24-1 to TRBJ2-1; TRBD1 aligns across 7 bases. The CDR3 extends over 16 amino acids. J lost 6 bases, V lost 4 bases, and 11 bases had no gene match. Germline V gives CDR1 KGHDR, CDR2 SFDVKD. CDR3 sequence: CATSDQRQGQSNEQFF. The CDR3 bases are TGTGCCACCAGTGACCAGCGACAGGGCCAGTCCAATGAGCAGTTCTTC.

With regard to this clonotype: A much larger clone differs by one base, so this may be a read error. V and J are TRBV4-3 and TRBJ2-1; tentatively, D is TRBD1 (5 bases). V gave up 5 bases and J gave up 6 bases, with 17 bases separating them. This CDR3 is built from 15 residues. Germline V gene sequence: CDR1 LGHNA, CDR2 YSLEER. The CDR3 DNA is TGCGCCAGCAGCAAACCTGGGGCGCGACCCAATGAGCAGTTCTTC. As protein: CASSKPGARPNEQFF.

This sequence joins TRBV5-6 and TRBJ2-2; 10 positions match TRBD1. J lost 4 bases, V lost 1 base, and 7 bases had no gene match. Per germline, CDR1 SGHDT and CDR2 YYEEEE. This CDR3 has 17 amino acids. The CDR3 reads CASSLRTGGLITGELFF. CDR3 bases: TGTGCCAGCAGCTTGAGGACAGGGGGTTTGATCACCGGGGAGCTGTTTTTT.

The chain recombines TRBV19 with TRBJ2-1; 13 bases map to TRBD2. CDR1 and CDR2 (germline): LNHDA, SQIVND (reference sequence). V lost 10 bases, J lost 6 bases, and 9 bases stayed unmatched. CDR3 length: 15 residues. CDR3 nucleotide sequence: TGTGCCACCAGAGACGGGACTAGCGGGGTCAATGAGCAGTTCTTC. This gives the protein CATRDGTSGVNEQFF.

This chain uses TRBV20-1 with TRBJ1-1; 8 positions agree with TRBD1. CDR3 size: 12 residues. J lost 10 bases, V lost 5 bases, and 9 bases had no gene match. CDR1 is DFQATT and CDR2 is SNEGSKA in the germline V gene (reference sequence). The CDR3 protein is CSAWTGRSGAFF. The CDR3 DNA follows: TGCAGTGCTTGGACAGGGAGGTCAGGAGCTTTCTTT.

There are a few counts of this clonotype. The genes are TRBV7-2 and TRBJ1-2; possibly TRBD1 for D (6 bases). Trimming removed 6 bases from V and 5 bases from J, with 19 bases in between. Germline assignment: CDR1 SGHTA and CDR2 FQGNSA. The CDR3 has 15 amino acids. The CDR3: CASSLRPGARYGYTF. In nucleotides, the CDR3 is TGTGCCAGCAGTTTAAGGCCGGGGGCGCGATATGGCTACACCTTC. The whole variable domain, remainder taken from reference TRBV7-2 and TRBJ1-2, is GAGVSQSPSNKVTEKGKDVELRCDPISGHTALYWYRQSLGQGLEFLIYFQGNSAPDKSGLPSDRFSAERTGGSVSTLTIQRTQQEDSAVYLCASSLRPGARYGYTFGSGTRLTVV.

This clonotype was found a few times. This chain links TRBV27 with TRBJ2-2, with 13 bases matching TRBD2. The CDR3 covers 16 residues. The J segment lost 6 bases and the V segment lost 3 bases, leaving 4 bases of the junction unmatched. Germline V CDR1 and CDR2: MNHEY, SMNVEV (reference sequence). The CDR3 sequence: CASSFLTSGGPGELFF. Here the CDR3 DNA reads TGTGCCAGCAGTTTTTTGACTAGCGGGGGGCCCGGGGAGCTGTTTTTT.